This T cell receptor (beta chain) was observed in a study of blood T cell repertoires in COVID-19. Study at large: Nucleic acid was either cDNA or gDNA, and it came from T cells, B-cell-depleted T cells, or PBMCs.

The CDR3 runs to 13 residues. CDR1 and CDR2 (germline): GTSNPN, SVGIG (reference sequence). Unmatched junction bases numbered 4, after V lost 5 bases and J lost 8 bases. Data came from immunoSEQ multiplex PCR; TCRdb stores just in-frame clones and leaves some out. The table has roughly 280,000 clones, around 84% seen once. The receptor's source is a woman aged 60 to 75 with COVID-19, enrolled during active disease. V gene TRBV30 combines with J gene TRBJ1-6; TRBD1 matches at 9 bases. The sequenced sample was peripheral blood. The CDR3 loop is CAWGQGLDSPLHF. In nucleotides, the CDR3 is TGTGCCTGGGGACAGGGGTTGGATTCACCCCTCCACTTT.